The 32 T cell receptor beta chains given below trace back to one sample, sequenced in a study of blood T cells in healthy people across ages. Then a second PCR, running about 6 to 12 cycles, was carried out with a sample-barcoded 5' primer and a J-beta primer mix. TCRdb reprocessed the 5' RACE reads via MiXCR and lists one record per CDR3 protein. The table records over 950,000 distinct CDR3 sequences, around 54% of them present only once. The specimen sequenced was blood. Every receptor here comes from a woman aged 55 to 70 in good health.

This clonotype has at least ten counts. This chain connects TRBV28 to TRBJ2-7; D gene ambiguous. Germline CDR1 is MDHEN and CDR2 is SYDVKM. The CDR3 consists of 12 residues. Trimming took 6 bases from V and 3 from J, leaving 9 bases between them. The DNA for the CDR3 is TGTGCCAGCAGACCGGGCCACTACGAGCAGTACTTC. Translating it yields CASRPGHYEQYF.

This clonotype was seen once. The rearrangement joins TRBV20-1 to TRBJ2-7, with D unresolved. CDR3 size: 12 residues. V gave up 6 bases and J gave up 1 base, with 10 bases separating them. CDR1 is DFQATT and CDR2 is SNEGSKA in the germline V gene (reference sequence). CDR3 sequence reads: CSANLGSYEQYF. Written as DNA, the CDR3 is TGCAGTGCCAACCTTGGGTCCTACGAGCAGTACTTC.

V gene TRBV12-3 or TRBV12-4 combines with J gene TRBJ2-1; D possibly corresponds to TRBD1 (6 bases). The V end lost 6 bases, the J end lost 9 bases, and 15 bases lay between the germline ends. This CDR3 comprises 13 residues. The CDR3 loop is CASSQPGVSEQFF. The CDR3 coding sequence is TGTGCCAGCAGCCAACCAGGGGTTAGTGAGCAGTTCTTC.

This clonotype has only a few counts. The DNA for the CDR3 is TGCGCCAGCAGCCAGCTAGGGGGCGAGGGAAATACGCAGTATTTT. Residues: CASSQLGGEGNTQYF. The chain recombines TRBV4-3 with TRBJ2-3, with 7 bases matching TRBD1. The V gene end was trimmed by 3 bases and the J gene end by 7 bases; junction bases not matched to a gene: 10. Per the germline V gene, CDR1 is LGHNA and CDR2 is YSLEER. The CDR3 has 15 amino acids.

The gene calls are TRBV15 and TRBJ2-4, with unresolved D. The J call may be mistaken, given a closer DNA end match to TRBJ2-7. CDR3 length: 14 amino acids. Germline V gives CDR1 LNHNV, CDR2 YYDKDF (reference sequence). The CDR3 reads CATSREWTSYEQYF. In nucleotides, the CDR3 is TGTGCCACCAGCAGAGAGTGGACCAGTTACGAGCAGTACTTC.

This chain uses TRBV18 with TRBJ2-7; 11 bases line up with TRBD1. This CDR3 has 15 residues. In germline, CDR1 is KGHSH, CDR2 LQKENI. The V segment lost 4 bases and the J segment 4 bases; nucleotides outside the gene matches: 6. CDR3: CASSQARDRGYEQYF. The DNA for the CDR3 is TGTGCCAGCTCACAGGCCCGGGACAGGGGGTACGAGCAGTACTTC.

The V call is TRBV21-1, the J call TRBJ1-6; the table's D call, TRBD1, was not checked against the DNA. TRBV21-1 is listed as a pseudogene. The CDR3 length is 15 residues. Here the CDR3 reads CASSIGQGGDSPLHF. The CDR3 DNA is TGTGCCAGCAGCATAGGACAGGGTGGGGATTCACCCCTCCACTTT.

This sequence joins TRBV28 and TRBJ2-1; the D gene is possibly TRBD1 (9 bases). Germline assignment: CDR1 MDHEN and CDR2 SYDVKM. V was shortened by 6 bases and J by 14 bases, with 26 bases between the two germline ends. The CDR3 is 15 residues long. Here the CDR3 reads CASSFTGGREGREFF. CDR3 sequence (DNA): TGTGCCAGCAGCTTTACAGGGGGCCGGGAGGGCAGGGAGTTCTTC.

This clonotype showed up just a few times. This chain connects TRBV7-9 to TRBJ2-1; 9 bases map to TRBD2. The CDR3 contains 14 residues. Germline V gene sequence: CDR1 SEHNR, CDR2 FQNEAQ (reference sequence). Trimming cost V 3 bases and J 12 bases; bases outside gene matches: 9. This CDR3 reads CASSFQTSGSGQFF. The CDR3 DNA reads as TGTGCCAGCAGCTTTCAGACTAGCGGTAGTGGGCAGTTCTTC.

CDR3 residues: CATDSGRAVETQYF. The DNA of the CDR3 is TGTGCCACCGATAGCGGGAGGGCCGTGGAGACCCAGTACTTC. This sequence joins TRBV10-3 and TRBJ2-5; 11 nucleotides agree with TRBD2. The CDR3 has 14 residues. In germline, CDR1 is ENHRY, CDR2 SYGVKD. V lost 10 bases to trimming and J lost 5 bases; unmatched junction nucleotides: 9.

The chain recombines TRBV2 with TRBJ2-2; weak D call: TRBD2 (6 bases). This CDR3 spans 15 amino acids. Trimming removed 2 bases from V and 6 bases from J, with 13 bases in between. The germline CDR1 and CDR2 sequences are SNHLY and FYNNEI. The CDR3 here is CASSELRERAGELFF. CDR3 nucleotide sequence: TGTGCCAGCAGTGAACTCCGGGAGAGGGCCGGGGAGCTGTTTTTT. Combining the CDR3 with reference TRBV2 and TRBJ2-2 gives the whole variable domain EPEVTQTPSHQVTQMGQEVILRCVPISNHLYFYWYRQILGQKVEFLVSFYNNEISEKSEIFDDQFSVERPDGSNFTLKIRSTKLEDSAMYFCASSELRERAGELFFGEGSRLTVL.

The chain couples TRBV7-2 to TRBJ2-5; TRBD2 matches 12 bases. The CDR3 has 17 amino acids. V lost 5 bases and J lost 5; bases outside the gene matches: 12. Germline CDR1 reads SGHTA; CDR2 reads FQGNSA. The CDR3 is CASSANPSGRAWETQYF. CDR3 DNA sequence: TGTGCCAGCAGCGCAAATCCTAGCGGGAGGGCCTGGGAGACCCAGTACTTC.

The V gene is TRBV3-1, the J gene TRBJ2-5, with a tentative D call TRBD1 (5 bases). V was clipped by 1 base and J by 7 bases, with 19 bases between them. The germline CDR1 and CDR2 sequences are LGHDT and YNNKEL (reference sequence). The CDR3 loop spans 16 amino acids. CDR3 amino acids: CASSQGGRAVFGTQYF. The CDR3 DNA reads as TGTGCCAGCAGCCAAGGCGGCAGGGCCGTCTTTGGGACCCAGTACTTC.

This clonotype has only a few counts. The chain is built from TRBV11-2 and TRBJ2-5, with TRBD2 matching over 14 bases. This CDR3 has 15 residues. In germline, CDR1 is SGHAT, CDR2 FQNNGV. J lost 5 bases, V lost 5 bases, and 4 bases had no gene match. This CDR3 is CASSEWTSGRETQYF. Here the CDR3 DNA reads TGTGCCAGCAGCGAATGGACTAGCGGGAGGGAGACCCAGTACTTC.

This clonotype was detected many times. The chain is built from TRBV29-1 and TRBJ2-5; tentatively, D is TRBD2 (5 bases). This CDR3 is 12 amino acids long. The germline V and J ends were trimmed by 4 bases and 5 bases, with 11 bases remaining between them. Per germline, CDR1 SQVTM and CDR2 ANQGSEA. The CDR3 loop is CSVGRRQETQYF. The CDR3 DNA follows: TGCAGCGTTGGGCGGAGGCAGGAGACCCAGTACTTC. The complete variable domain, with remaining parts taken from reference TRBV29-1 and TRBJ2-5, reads SAVISQKPSRDICQRGTSLTIQCQVDSQVTMMFWYRQQPGQSLTLIATANQGSEATYESGFVIDKFPISRPNLTFSTLTVSNMSPEDSSIYLCSVGRRQETQYFGPGTRLLVL.

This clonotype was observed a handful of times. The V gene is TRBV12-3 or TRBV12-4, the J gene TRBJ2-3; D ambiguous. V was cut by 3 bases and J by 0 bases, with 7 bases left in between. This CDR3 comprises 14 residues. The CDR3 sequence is CASSFPSSTDTQYF. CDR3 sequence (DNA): TGTGCCAGCAGTTTCCCTTCTAGCACAGATACGCAGTATTTT.

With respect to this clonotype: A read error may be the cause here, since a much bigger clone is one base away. CDR3 bases: TGTGCCACCAGCAGAGAATCGGTTCGTGAGCAGTTCTTC. It translates to CATSRESVREQFF. The V gene is TRBV15, the J gene TRBJ2-1; D is unresolved. Germline values: CDR1 LNHNV, CDR2 YYDKDF (reference sequence). Between the trimmed V and J ends, which lost 0 bases and 9 bases, there was a span of 9 bases. The CDR3 loop spans 13 amino acids.

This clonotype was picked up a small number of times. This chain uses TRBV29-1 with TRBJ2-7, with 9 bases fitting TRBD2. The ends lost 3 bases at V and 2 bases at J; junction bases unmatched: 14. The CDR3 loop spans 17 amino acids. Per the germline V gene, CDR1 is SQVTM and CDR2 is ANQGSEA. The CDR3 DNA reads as TGCAGCGTTGATCATGCTAGCGGGATAAAAGGAACCTACGAGCAGTACTTC. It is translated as CSVDHASGIKGTYEQYF.

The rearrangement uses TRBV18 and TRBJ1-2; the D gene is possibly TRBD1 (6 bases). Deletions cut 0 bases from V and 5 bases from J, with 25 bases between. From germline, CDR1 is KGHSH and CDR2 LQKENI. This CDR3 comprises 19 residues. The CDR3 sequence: CASSPPNRSGNRGPYGYTF. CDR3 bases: TGTGCCAGCTCACCACCGAATCGATCGGGGAATCGGGGGCCATATGGCTACACCTTC.

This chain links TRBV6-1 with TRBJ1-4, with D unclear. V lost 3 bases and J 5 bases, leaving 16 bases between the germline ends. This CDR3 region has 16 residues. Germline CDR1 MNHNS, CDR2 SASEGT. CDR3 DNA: TGTGCCAGCAGTGACGGGCCTGCCACGAAAAATGAAAAACTGTTTTTT. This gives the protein CASSDGPATKNEKLFF.

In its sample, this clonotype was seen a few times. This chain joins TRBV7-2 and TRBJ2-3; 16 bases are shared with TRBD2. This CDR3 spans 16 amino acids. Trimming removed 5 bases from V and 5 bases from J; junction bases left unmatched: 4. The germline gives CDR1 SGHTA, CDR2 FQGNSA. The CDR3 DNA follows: TGTGCCAGCAGCGTGGGACTAGCGGGAGGGGAAGATACGCAGTATTTT. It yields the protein CASSVGLAGGEDTQYF. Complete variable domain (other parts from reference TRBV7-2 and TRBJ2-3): GAGVSQSPSNKVTEKGKDVELRCDPISGHTALYWYRQSLGQGLEFLIYFQGNSAPDKSGLPSDRFSAERTGGSVSTLTIQRTQQEDSAVYLCASSVGLAGGEDTQYFGPGTRLTVL.

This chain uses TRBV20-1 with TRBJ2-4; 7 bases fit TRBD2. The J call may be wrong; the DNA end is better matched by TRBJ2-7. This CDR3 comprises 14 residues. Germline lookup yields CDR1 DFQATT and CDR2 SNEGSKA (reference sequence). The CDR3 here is CSARDGAGAYEQYF. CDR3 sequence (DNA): TGCAGTGCTAGAGATGGGGCGGGAGCCTACGAGCAGTACTTC.

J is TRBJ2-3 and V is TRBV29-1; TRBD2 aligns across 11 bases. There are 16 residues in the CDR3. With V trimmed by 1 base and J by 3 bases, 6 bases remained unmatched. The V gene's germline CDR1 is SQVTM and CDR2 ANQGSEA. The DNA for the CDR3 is TGCAGCGTTGAAGGGGATACTAGCGGGAGAACAGATACGCAGTATTTT. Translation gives CSVEGDTSGRTDTQYF.

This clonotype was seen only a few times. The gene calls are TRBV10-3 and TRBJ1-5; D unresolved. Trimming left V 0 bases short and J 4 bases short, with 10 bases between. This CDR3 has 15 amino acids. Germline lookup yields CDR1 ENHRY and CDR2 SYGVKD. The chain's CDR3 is CAISESEGWNQPQHF. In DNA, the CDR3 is TGTGCCATCAGTGAGTCCGAAGGGTGGAATCAGCCCCAGCATTTT.

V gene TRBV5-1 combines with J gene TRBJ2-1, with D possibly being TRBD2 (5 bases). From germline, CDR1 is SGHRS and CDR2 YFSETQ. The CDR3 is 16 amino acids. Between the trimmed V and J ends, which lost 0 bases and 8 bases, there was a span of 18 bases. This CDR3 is CASSLGLSALPDEQFF. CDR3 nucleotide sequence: TGCGCCAGCAGCTTGGGCCTTAGCGCCCTTCCCGATGAGCAGTTCTTC.

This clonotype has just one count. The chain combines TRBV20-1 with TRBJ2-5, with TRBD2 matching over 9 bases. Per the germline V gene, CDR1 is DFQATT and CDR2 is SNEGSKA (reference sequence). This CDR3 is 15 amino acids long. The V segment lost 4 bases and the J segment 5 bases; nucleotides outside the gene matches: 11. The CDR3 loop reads CSAIVAGAVRETQYF. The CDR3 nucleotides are TGCAGTGCTATTGTAGCGGGAGCAGTAAGGGAGACCCAGTACTTC.

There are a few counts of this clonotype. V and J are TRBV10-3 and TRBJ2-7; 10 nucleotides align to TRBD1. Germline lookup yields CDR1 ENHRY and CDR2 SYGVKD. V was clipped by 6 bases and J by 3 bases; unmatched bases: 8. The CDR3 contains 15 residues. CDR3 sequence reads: CAISPEGQGYYEQYF. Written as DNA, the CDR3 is TGTGCCATCAGCCCAGAGGGACAGGGGTACTACGAGCAGTACTTC.

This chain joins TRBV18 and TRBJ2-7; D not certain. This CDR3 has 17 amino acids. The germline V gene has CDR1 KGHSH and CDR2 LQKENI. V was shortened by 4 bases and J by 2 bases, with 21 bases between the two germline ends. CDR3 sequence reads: CASSQTTLAGVPYEQYF. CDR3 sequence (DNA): TGTGCCAGCTCACAGACCACACTGGCAGGAGTGCCCTACGAGCAGTACTTC.

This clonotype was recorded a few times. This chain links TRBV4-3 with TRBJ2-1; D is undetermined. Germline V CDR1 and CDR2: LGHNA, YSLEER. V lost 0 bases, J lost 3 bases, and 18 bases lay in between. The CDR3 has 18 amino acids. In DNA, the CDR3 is TGCGCCAGCAGCCAAGATCGTGTAGGGTACTCCAGCTACAATGAGCAGTTCTTC. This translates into CASSQDRVGYSSYNEQFF.

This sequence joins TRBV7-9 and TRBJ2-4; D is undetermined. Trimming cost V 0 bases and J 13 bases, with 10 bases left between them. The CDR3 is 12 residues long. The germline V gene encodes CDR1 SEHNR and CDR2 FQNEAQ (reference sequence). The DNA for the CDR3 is TGTGCCAGCAGCTTAGCGGTCAGTGGACAGTACTTC. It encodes CASSLAVSGQYF.

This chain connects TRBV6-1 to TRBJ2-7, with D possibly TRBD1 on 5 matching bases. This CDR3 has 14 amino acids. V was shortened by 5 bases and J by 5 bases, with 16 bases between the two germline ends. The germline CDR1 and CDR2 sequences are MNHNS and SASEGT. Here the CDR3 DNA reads TGTGCCAGCAGTCGAACAGGATTTATCGACGAGCAGTACTTC. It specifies CASSRTGFIDEQYF.

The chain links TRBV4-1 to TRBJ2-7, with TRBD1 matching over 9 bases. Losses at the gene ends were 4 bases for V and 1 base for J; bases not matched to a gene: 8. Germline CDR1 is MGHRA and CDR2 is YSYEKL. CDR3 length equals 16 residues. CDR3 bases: TGCGCCAGCAGCCCAGGACCCGGACAGGGGTCCTACGAGCAGTACTTC. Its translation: CASSPGPGQGSYEQYF.